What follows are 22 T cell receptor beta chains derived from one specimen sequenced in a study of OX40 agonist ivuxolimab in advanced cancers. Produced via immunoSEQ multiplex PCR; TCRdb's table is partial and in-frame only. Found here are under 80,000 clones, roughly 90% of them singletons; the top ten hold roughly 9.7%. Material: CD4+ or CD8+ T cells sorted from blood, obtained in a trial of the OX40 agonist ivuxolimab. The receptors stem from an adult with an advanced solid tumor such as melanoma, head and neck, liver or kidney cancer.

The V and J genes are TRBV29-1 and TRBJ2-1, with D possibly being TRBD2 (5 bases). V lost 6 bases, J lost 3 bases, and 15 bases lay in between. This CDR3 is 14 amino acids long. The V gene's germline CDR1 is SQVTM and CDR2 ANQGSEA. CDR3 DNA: TGCAGCGTCCCCCGGGGAGTTCGCTACAATGAGCAGTTCTTC. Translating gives CSVPRGVRYNEQFF.

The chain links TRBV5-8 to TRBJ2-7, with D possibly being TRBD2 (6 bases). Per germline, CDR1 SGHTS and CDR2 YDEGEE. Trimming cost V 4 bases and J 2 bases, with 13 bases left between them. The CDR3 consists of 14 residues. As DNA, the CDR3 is TGTGCCAGCAGCCGCCGGGACTCTCCCTACGAGCAGTACTTC. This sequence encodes CASSRRDSPYEQYF.

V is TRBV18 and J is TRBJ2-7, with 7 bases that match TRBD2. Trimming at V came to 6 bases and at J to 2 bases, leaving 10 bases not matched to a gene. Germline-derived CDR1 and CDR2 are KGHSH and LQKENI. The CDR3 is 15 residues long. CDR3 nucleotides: TGTGCCAGCTCCCAAGATCGGGGGGTTACCTACGAGCAGTACTTC. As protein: CASSQDRGVTYEQYF.

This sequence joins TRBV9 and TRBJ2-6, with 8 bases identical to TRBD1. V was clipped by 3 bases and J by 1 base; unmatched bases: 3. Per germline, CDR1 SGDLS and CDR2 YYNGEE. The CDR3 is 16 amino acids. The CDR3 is CASSDHRGSGANVLTF. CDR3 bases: TGTGCCAGCAGCGATCACAGGGGGTCTGGGGCCAACGTCCTGACTTTC.

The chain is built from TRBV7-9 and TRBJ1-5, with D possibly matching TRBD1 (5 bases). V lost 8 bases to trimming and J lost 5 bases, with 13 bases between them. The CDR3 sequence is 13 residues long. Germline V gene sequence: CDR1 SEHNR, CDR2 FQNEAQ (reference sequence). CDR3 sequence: CASGDRGDQPQHF. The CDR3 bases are TGTGCCAGCGGGGACCGGGGGGATCAGCCCCAGCATTTT.

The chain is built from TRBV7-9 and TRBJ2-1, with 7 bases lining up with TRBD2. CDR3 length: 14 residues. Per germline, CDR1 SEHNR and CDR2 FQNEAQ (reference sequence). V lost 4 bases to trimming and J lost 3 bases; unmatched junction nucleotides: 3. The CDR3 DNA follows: TGTGCCAGCAGCTCCGGGGGGAACTACAATGAGCAGTTCTTC. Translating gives CASSSGGNYNEQFF.

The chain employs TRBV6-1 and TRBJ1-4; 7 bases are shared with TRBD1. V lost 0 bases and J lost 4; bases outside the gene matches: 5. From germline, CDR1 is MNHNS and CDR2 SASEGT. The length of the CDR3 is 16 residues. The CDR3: CASSEAGTAFNEKLFF. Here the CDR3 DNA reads TGTGCCAGCAGTGAAGCTGGGACAGCTTTTAATGAAAAACTGTTTTTT.

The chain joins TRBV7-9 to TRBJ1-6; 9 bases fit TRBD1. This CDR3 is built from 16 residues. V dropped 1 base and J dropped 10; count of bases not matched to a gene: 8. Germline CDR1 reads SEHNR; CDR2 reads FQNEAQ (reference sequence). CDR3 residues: CASSLGSTGGTSPLHF. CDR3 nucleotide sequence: TGTGCCAGCAGCTTAGGATCTACAGGGGGCACCTCACCCCTCCACTTT.

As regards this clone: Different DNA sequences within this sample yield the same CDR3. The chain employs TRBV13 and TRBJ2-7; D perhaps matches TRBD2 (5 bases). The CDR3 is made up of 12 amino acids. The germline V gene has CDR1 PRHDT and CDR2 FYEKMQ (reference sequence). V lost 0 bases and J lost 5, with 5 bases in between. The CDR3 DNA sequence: TGTGCCAGCAGCTTAGGGGGAGACGAGCAGTACTTC. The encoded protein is CASSLGGDEQYF.

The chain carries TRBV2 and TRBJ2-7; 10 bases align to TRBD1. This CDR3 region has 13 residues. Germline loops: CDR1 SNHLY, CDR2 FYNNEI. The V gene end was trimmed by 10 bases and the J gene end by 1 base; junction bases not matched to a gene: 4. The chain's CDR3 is CATTGGSSYEQYF. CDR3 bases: TGTGCCACGACAGGGGGCAGTTCCTACGAGCAGTACTTC. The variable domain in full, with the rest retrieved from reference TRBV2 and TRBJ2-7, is EPEVTQTPSHQVTQMGQEVILRCVPISNHLYFYWYRQILGQKVEFLVSFYNNEISEKSEIFDDQFSVERPDGSNFTLKIRSTKLEDSAMYFCATTGGSSYEQYFGPGTRLTVT.

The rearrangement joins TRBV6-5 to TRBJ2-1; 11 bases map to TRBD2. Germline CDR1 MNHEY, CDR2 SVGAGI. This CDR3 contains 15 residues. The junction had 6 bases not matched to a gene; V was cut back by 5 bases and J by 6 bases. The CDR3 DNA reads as TGTGCCAGCAGTACCCTAGCGGGGGGTACCAATGAGCAGTTCTTC. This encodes CASSTLAGGTNEQFF.

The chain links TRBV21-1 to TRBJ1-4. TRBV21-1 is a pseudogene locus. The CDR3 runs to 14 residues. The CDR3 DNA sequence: TGTGCCAGCAGCAAAGTTGGGAAGGGAAAAAAACTGTTTTTT. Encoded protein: CASSKVGKGKKLFF.

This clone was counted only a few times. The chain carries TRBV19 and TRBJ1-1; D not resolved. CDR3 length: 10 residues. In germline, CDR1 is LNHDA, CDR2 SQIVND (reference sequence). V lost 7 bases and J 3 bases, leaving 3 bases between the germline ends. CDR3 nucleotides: TGTGCCAGTATGTACACTGAAGCTTTCTTT. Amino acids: CASMYTEAFF.

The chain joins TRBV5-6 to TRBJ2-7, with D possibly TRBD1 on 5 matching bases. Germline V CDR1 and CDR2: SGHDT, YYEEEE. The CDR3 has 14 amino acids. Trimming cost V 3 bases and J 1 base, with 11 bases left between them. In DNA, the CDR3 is TGTGCCAGCAGCTCGGTGACAGAGTCCTACGAGCAGTACTTC. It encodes CASSSVTESYEQYF.

The CDR3 bases are TGTGCCAGCAGCCAAGCGGGGGTGGGCGGGGCTTACGAGCAGTACTTC. It yields the protein CASSQAGVGGAYEQYF. The chain recombines TRBV4-2 with TRBJ2-7, with D maybe TRBD2 (6 bases). This CDR3 contains 16 residues. V was cut by 1 base and J by 4 bases, with 17 bases left in between. Germline V lookup: CDR1 LGHNA, CDR2 YNFKEQ.

CDR3 amino acids: CASSVVHGELFF. The CDR3 coding sequence is TGTGCCAGCAGCGTAGTTCACGGGGAGCTGTTTTTT. The rearrangement links TRBV9 to TRBJ2-2; D uncertain. CDR1 is SGDLS and CDR2 is YYNGEE in the germline V gene. V was shortened by 0 bases and J by 7 bases, with 4 bases between the two germline ends. The CDR3 has 12 amino acids.

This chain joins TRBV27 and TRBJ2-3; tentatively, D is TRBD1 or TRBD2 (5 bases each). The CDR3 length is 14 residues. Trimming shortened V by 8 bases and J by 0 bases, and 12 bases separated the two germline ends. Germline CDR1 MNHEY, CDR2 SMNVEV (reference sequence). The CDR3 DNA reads TGTGCCAGCCGATTGGGGGTGAGCACAGATACGCAGTATTTT. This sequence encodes CASRLGVSTDTQYF.

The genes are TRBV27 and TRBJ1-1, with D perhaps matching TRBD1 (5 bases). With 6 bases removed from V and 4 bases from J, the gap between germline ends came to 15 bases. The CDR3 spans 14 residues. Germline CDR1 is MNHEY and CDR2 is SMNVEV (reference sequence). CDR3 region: CASRPGLSATEAFF. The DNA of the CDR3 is TGTGCCAGCAGACCAGGGTTGTCCGCCACTGAAGCTTTCTTT.

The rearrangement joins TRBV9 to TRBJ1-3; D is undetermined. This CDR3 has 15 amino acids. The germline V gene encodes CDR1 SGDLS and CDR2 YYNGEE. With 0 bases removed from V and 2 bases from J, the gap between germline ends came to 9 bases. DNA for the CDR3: TGTGCCAGCAGCGTAGGAGGGAACCCTGGAAACACCATATATTTT. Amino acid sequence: CASSVGGNPGNTIYF.

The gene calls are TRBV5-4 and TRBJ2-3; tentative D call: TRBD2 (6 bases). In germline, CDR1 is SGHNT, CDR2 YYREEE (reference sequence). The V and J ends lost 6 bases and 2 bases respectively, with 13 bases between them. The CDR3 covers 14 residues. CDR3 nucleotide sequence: TGTGCCAGCACGTGGAGGGGCTACACAGATACGCAGTATTTT. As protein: CASTWRGYTDTQYF. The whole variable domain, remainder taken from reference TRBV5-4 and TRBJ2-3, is ETGVTQSPTHLIKTRGQQVTLRCSSQSGHNTVSWYQQALGQGPQFIFQYYREEENGRGNFPPRFSGLQFPNYSSELNVNALELDDSALYLCASTWRGYTDTQYFGPGTRLTVL.

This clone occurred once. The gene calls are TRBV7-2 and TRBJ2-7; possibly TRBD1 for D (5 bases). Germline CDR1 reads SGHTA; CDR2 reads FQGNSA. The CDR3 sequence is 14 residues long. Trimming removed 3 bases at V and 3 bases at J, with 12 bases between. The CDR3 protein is CASSLARGDYEQYF. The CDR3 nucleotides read TGTGCCAGCAGCTTGGCTAGGGGCGACTACGAGCAGTACTTC.

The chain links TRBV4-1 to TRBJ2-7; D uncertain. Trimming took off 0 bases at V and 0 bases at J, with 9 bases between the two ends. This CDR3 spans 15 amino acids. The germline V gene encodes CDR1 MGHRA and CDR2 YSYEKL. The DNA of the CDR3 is TGCGCCAGCAGCCAAGAACCGGCACTCTCCTACGAGCAGTACTTC. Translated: CASSQEPALSYEQYF.